This section outlines one TCR beta chain sequence together with its context. Its antigen is unknown. Nothing much larger sits one base from this clone, and base qualities are not available. The sample originates from a study of cytomegalovirus exposure and HLA in healthy donors (TCRdb year 2017). Concerning the study at large: An earlier analysis of approximately 640 of the donors reported 250 to 300 Gb of sequence data and more than 90 million unique TCR beta sequences from about 200 million T cells. Genome-wide SNP genotypes for about 65% of the roughly 700 donors were used in a later genetic analysis, which treated that subset as a discovery cohort. The number of donors typed differed by locus, with about 629-630 for A, B, C, DRB1 and DQB1, roughly 520 for DQA1, some 570 for DPA1, and approximately 470 for DPB1. Roughly 320 gigabases of sequencing data and around 85 million unique TCR sequences made up an early release that covered fewer than 650 HLA-typed donors. To predict cytomegalovirus infection status, the study combined high-throughput TCR immunosequencing, statistical association of individual TCRs with disease status, and machine learning. A separate validation cohort of 100 to 150 different subjects was used in addition to the approximately 700-subject first cohort. Across some 400 genotyped donors of the cohort, an average of about 250,000 unique TCR beta nucleotide sequences per donor were sequenced, and approximately 19% of those sequences were non-productive. The later analysis used no new phenotypic data to find candidate immune exposures, relying instead on TCR beta sequences and their occurrence across donors. Several DR-DQ haplotypes were treated as single units for association and clustering because of strong linkage in the cohort. In an earlier analysis of 587 of the donors, high-throughput TCR beta sequencing was used to judge whether each TCR beta V gene segment behaved as functional or pseudogenic. HLA typing covered class I and class II loci at four-digit resolution. To study patterns of TCR occurrence, a later analysis re-analyzed previously published TCR beta repertoires from around 660 donors and added high-resolution HLA genotyping. Donor age, sex, ethnicity and CMV serostatus were collected together with the repertoire data. Among the approximately 430 genotyped donors, about 83% belonged to the genetic ancestry cluster associated with self-reported Caucasian donors. Every repertoire in the discovery cohort had been generated on one and the same sequencing platform. The study used immunosequencing to profile the T cell repertoires of approximately 640 subjects and linked those repertoires to cytomegalovirus serostatus. The study was designed to test whether signatures of past pathogen exposure could be identified by cataloging public T cell receptors. The investigation overall reported the following: A further reported finding was that TCR beta sequences accurately predicted the HLA-A and HLA-B alleles for most subjects in the first cohort. According to the authors, the approach could potentially be generalized to other disease states and immunological phenotypes. Cytomegalovirus status was reported to be diagnosed by the classifier with high specificity and sensitivity in both the original and validation cohorts. An association between a missense DCLRE1C variant and V-gene and J-gene trimming of TCR beta chains was found in a later genetic analysis and replicated in an independent cohort. At a false discovery rate of 0.05, a later analysis linked about 17,000 TCR beta sequences to specific HLA alleles. Some IMGT-functional V segments, including TRBV6-2 and TRBV6-3, could not be distinguished by the 87-base-pair reads and were therefore excluded. In vitro tests confirmed that three of the cytomegalovirus-associated TCR beta chains recognize cytomegalovirus antigens. A cluster of highly shared sequence variants was judged likely to represent a technical artifact of the sequencing pipeline. In a later genetic analysis, fewer N-insertions in productive TCRs were reported among donors in an Asian-associated ancestry cluster than the roughly 640-donor mean. Roughly uniform sequencing depth across donors was assumed in presence/absence analyses, although this assumption may not hold. Strong co-occurrence of HLA alleles, especially DR and DQ, made assigning TCR associations to individual alleles difficult. The study gave a list of 150 to 200 TCR beta chains associated with cytomegalovirus. The only immune exposure information available for the cohort was CMV serostatus. Only TCR beta chains were sequenced in this cohort, and the absence of alpha or paired-chain data limited detectable features. Compared with equally common non-associated chains, HLA-associated TCR beta chains in a later analysis were more clonally expanded and had lower generation probabilities. Correlated functional status among segregating V segments might reflect linkage disequilibrium, but an unknown experimental factor could not be ruled out. Most TCR sequences were observed very rarely across donors, whereas some public TCRs were present in many individuals. Because counts were too low, around 17 rarely observed V segments, including chromosome 9 orphons, were left out of the earlier analysis of a few hundred of the donors. A later analysis found that most CMV-associated TCR beta chains appeared HLA-restricted, with HLA associations seemingly driven largely by CMV exposure. According to a later analysis, TCR association rates differed among HLA loci, with DRB1 alleles showing the most associated TCRs and HLA-C alleles showing the fewest. Because HLA typing was missing for some donors at each locus, association tests included only the typed subset. Several of the top co-occurrence clusters appeared to be linked to parvovirus B19, influenza, CMV and Epstein-Barr virus, according to a later analysis. In an earlier analysis of 587 of the donors, most TCR beta V segments were observed in productive rearrangements about 90% or about 30% of the time, broadly matching IMGT annotations.

The cohort comprised under 700 healthy bone marrow donors. All cohort members were sampled while nominally healthy, although unrecorded immune exposures were likely present. The donor tested CMV seronegative, placing the donor among the approximately 360 seronegative members of the cohort. A peripheral blood sample was provided by each donor, and peripheral blood mononuclear cells were used for TCR beta sequencing. The Qiagen DNeasy Blood Extraction Kit was used to extract genomic DNA from the blood cell samples. Its CDR3 holds 11 amino acids, cysteine through phenylalanine. The sequence is cut down to CDR3 DNA, 33 bases in frame from base 1. A distance of 7 bases separates the germline ends of V and J, which lose 6 bases and 8 bases respectively. The library was produced with the immunoSEQ multiplex PCR assay. For the multiplex PCR, a mixture combining 60 forward primers for TCR Vbeta segments and 13 reverse primers for TCR Jbeta segments was used. Amplification of the CDR3 region of rearranged TCR beta genes was performed with a multiplex PCR assay on genomic DNA. The Illumina HiSeq System was used to sequence the amplified TCR beta libraries as 87-base-pair reads. On the study's bioinformatics: A later analysis counted approximately 76 million unique TCR beta chains across the 666 repertoires, and 10 million to 12 million of these chains were shared by at least two donors. Raw reads were error-corrected and collapsed into unique sequences by a nearest-neighbor algorithm in which closely related sequences were merged to remove PCR and sequencing errors. V, D and J gene segments were assigned by aligning CDR3 sequences to IMGT reference sequences. For a sequence to be retained, a match of at least six nucleotides was required to both a V gene segment and a J gene segment. Rearrangements were classified as productive when the CDR3 lacked stop codons and remained in frame with V and J, and all other rearrangements were classified as non-productive. Following IMGT convention, CDR3 was defined as the stretch from the second conserved V-encoded cysteine up to the conserved J-encoded phenylalanine. Sequences without an unambiguous match to a single V gene segment were excluded from the earlier analysis of about 600 of the donors. In an earlier analysis of several hundred of the donors, V segments were called functional above 56.7% productive rearrangements and were called segregating when the between-donor standard deviation exceeded 5%. A statistical classification framework was built to diagnose cytomegalovirus status from the catalog of TCR beta chain sequences. In a later analysis, V and J genes were assigned by comparing TCR nucleotide sequences against IMGT/GENE-DB human TR gene sequences. Using the TCRdist pipeline, a later analysis assigned CDR3 sequences along with most-parsimonious VDJ recombination scenarios. A later analysis defined each TCR beta chain by its CDR3 amino acid sequence plus V-gene family, and excluded reads lacking a unique V-gene family. A later analysis removed 450 to 600 highly shared, low-generation-probability nucleotide sequences to deal with suspected cross-contamination and a sequencing artifact. A later analysis calculated a clonal expansion index for each public chain from normalized within-repertoire ranks of inferred template counts. Generation probabilities in a later analysis came from a VDJ recombination model fitted to out-of-frame rearrangements, and those results were checked against IGoR. A later analysis scored TCR-TCR, TCR-HLA and TCR-CMV co-occurrence with hypergeometric tests, applying a repertoire-size bias correction to TCR pairs. To estimate false discovery rates, a later analysis permuted the HLA or CMV assignments 20 times. In a later analysis, co-occurring TCRs were grouped using DBSCAN, and TCRdist sequence similarity was added for clustering within HLA-allele-positive subsets. For co-occurrence clustering, repertoires with fewer than 30,000 or more than 120,000 public chains were excluded, along with about five repertoires with anomalous nucleotide sharing. TCRdb took over this immuneACCESS table, retaining in-frame rearrangements with V and J assigned. Such tables are incomplete; in checked studies, under half of the missing clones stem from an unresolved V gene, and the remainder is unexplained. The V and J calls and clone size were taken over from that table, and D and trimming were inferred from the DNA. Within this sample are about 160,000 clones, with roughly 80% of them counted one time only. The ten largest clones represent approximately 3% of the sample.

The sequenced material came from PBMCs. The chain joins TRBV23-1 to TRBJ2-2; the D gene assignment is ambiguous. Being an ORF, TRBV23-1 has a function that is uncertain. This clonotype was obtained from a woman aged 40 to 50 in good health and CMV-seronegative. The DNA reads TGCGCCAGCAGCCGCAGAGGGGAGCTGTTTTTT. The resulting protein is CASSRRGELFF.